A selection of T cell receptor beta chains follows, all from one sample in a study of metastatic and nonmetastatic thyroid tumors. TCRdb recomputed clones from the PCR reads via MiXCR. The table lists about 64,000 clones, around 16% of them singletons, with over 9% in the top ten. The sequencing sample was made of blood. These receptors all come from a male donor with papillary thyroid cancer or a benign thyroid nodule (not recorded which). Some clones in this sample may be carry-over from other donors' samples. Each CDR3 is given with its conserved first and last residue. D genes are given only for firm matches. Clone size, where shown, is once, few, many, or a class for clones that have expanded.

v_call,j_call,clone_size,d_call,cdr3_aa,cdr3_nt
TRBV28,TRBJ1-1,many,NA,CASSYQGFPDTEAFF,TGTGCCAGCAGTTATCAGGGGTTTCCCGACACTGAAGCTTTCTTT
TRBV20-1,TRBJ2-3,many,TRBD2,CSAAGTSEADTQYF,TGCAGTGCGGCCGGGACTAGCGAGGCAGATACGCAGTATTTT
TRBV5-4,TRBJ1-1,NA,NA,CASSLGSGRGNTEAFF,TGTGCCAGCAGCTTGGGGTCTGGCAGGGGGAACACTGAAGCTTTCTTT
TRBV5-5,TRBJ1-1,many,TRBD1,CASSLTGGRAFF,TGTGCCAGCAGCCTGACAGGGGGGAGAGCTTTCTTT
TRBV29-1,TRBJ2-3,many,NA,CSVEVLVADTQYF,TGCAGCGTTGAAGTGCTAGTCGCAGATACGCAGTATTTT
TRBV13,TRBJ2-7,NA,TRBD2,CASSPPSGGSYEQYF,TGTGCCAGCAGCCCCCCTAGCGGGGGGTCCTACGAGCAGTACTTC
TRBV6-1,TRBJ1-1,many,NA,CASDRWDTEAFF,TGTGCCAGCGACAGGTGGGACACTGAAGCTTTCTTT
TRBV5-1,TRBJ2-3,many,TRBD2,CASSPLVAGHEGTQYF,TGCGCCAGCAGCCCCCTGGTAGCGGGGCACGAGGGGACGCAGTATTTT
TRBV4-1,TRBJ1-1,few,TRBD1,CASSQKGSRDRGNWNTEAFF,TGCGCCAGCAGCCAAAAGGGATCGCGGGACAGGGGAAACTGGAACACTGAAGCTTTCTTT
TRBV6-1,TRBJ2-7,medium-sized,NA,CASSEGGDSSYEQYF,TGTGCCAGCAGTGAAGGGGGGGACAGCTCCTACGAGCAGTACTTC
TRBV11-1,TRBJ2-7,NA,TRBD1,CASSFQPTGKGYEQYF,TGTGCCAGCAGTTTTCAACCGACAGGGAAAGGGTACGAGCAGTACTTC
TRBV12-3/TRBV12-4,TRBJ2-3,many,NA,CASGPSWAQYF,TGTGCCAGCGGCCCCTCGTGGGCGCAGTATTTT
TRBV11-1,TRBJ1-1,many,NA,CASSPNPGRMDTEAFF,TGTGCCAGCAGCCCCAACCCGGGACGGATGGACACTGAAGCTTTCTTT
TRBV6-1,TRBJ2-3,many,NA,CASSGRVRTDTQYF,TGTGCCAGCAGTGGTAGGGTCCGCACAGATACGCAGTATTTT
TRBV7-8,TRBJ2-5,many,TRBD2,CASSFLRLAGGKMETQYF,TGTGCCAGCAGCTTTCTCCGACTAGCGGGGGGGAAGATGGAGACCCAGTACTTC
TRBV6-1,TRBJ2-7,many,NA,CASGGTASYEQYF,TGTGCCAGCGGGGGGACAGCAAGCTACGAGCAGTACTTC
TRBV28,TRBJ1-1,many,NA,CASRVQLLTPEAFF,TGTGCCAGCAGGGTACAGCTCCTAACCCCTGAAGCTTTCTTT
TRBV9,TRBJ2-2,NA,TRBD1,CAGSLFSGQSNTGELFF,TGTGCCGGCAGCCTATTCTCGGGACAGAGTAACACCGGGGAGCTGTTCTTT